The 16 T cell receptor beta chains presented below share a single source sample, sequenced in a study of T cell responses to AZD1222 COVID-19 vaccine. The data were produced by immunoSEQ multiplex PCR, yet TCRdb's version contains in-frame clones alone and is incomplete. The sample comprises about 150,000 clones, around 86% of which are singletons, and roughly 9.7% rests with the top ten. This sample comprised peripheral blood, obtained 28 days after the second AZD1222 dose. Receptors originate from an adult who received the AZD1222 COVID-19 vaccine.

The rearrangement links TRBV7-8 to TRBJ2-1; a possible D gene is TRBD1 (5 bases). Germline lookup yields CDR1 SGHVS and CDR2 FQNEAQ. This CDR3 region has 12 residues. V was shortened by 5 bases and J by 9 bases, with 11 bases between the two germline ends. The CDR3 is CASSQQAGEQFF. CDR3 coding DNA: TGTGCCAGCAGCCAACAGGCAGGTGAGCAGTTCTTC.

A word on this clone: The same CDR3 arises from other DNA sequences in this sample as well. This chain links TRBV24-1 with TRBJ2-2; tentatively, D is TRBD1 (5 bases). Germline V CDR1 and CDR2: KGHDR, SFDVKD. The CDR3 is made up of 14 amino acids. V was cut by 10 bases and J by 1 base, with 12 bases left in between. In DNA form, the CDR3 reads TGTGCCACGTCAGGGCAGGGGAACACCGGGGAGCTGTTTTTT. The encoded protein is CATSGQGNTGELFF.

The chain recombines TRBV5-1 with TRBJ1-3; weak D call: TRBD1 (6 bases). V lost 3 bases and J 7 bases, leaving 20 bases between the germline ends. This CDR3 spans 16 amino acids. Germline V gene lookup returns CDR1 SGHRS and CDR2 YFSETQ. In DNA, the CDR3 is TGCGCCAGCAGCTCAACACCAACAGGGATAGCGAACACCATATATTTT. Its protein is CASSSTPTGIANTIYF.

The CDR3 region is CASSREMNTEAFF. The CDR3 nucleotides are TGTGCCAGCAGCCGAGAGATGAACACTGAAGCTTTCTTT. The chain uses TRBV11-2 and TRBJ1-1; D uncertain. CDR1 and CDR2 from the germline V gene are SGHAT and FQNNGV. Trimming shortened V by 5 bases and J by 0 bases, and 7 bases separated the two germline ends. CDR3 length equals 13 residues.

This clone was counted a few times. This chain uses TRBV5-1 with TRBJ1-2; 9 bases align to TRBD1. There are 15 residues in the CDR3. After removal of 2 bases from V and 11 bases from J, the junction contained 13 bases not matched to a gene. Germline CDR1 and CDR2: SGHRS and YFSETQ. CDR3 DNA sequence: TGCGCCAGCAGCTTAAAAACCGGGACAGGGAGAGAGTACACCTTC. It is translated as CASSLKTGTGREYTF.

V and J are TRBV4-3 and TRBJ1-2; maybe TRBD1 (6 bases). CDR1 and CDR2 from the germline V gene are LGHNA and YSLEER. Trimming shortened V by 0 bases and J by 4 bases, and 18 bases separated the two germline ends. There are 17 residues in the CDR3. CDR3 in amino acids: CASSQDRGTGGAYGYTF. For the CDR3, the DNA is TGCGCCAGCAGCCAAGATCGGGGAACCGGGGGGGCCTATGGCTACACCTTC.

V and J are TRBV5-4 and TRBJ1-4; 8 positions match TRBD1. The ends lost 4 bases at V and 7 bases at J; junction bases unmatched: 0. Per germline, CDR1 SGHNT and CDR2 YYREEE (reference sequence). This CDR3 spans 12 amino acids. Written as DNA, the CDR3 is TGTGCCAGCAGCGGACAGGGTGAAAAACTGTTTTTT. It translates to CASSGQGEKLFF.

CDR3 residues: CASGTSGPNEQFF. In DNA form, the CDR3 reads TGTGCCAGTGGGACTAGCGGCCCCAATGAGCAGTTCTTC. The rearrangement links TRBV3-1 (or the pseudogene TRBV3-2) to TRBJ2-1; 11 positions match TRBD2. Per germline, CDR1 LGHDT and CDR2 YNNKEL (reference sequence). The CDR3 has 13 residues. Trimming at V came to 9 bases and at J to 6 bases, leaving 4 bases not matched to a gene.

The CDR3 DNA sequence: TGTGCCAGCAGTTTGTCACAGTTCTACGAGCAGTACTTC. Its translation is CASSLSQFYEQYF. The chain couples TRBV12-3 or TRBV12-4 to TRBJ2-7; D unresolved. This CDR3 spans 13 amino acids. V was clipped by 3 bases and J by 3 bases, with 9 bases between them.

This chain links TRBV5-4 with TRBJ1-2, with 7 bases aligning to TRBD1. The CDR3 totals 15 residues. The germline gives CDR1 SGHNT, CDR2 YYREEE (reference sequence). The trim removed 4 bases at V and 0 bases at J, leaving 6 bases unmatched. The CDR3 nucleotides are TGTGCCAGCAGCCTCCAGGGGGTTCCTAACTATGGCTACACCTTC. Translating gives CASSLQGVPNYGYTF.

The chain couples TRBV19 to TRBJ2-2; D remains unclear. The CDR3 runs to 14 residues. V was clipped by 7 bases and J by 6 bases, with 15 bases between them. The germline V gene encodes CDR1 LNHDA and CDR2 SQIVND (reference sequence). The CDR3 DNA reads TGTGCCAGTACTTGGGGTCGCGGCCCCGGGGAGCTGTTTTTT. Its translation is CASTWGRGPGELFF.

V usage is TRBV5-4 and J usage is TRBJ1-3; TRBD1 matches 11 bases. J gave up 1 base and V 2 bases, and 2 bases lay outside the gene matches. Germline V gene lookup returns CDR1 SGHNT and CDR2 YYREEE (reference sequence). This CDR3 has 16 residues. Here the CDR3 reads CASSFGQGASGNTIYF. CDR3 DNA sequence: TGTGCCAGCAGCTTCGGACAGGGGGCTTCTGGAAACACCATATATTTT. The complete variable domain, with remaining parts taken from reference TRBV5-4 and TRBJ1-3, reads ETGVTQSPTHLIKTRGQQVTLRCSSQSGHNTVSWYQQALGQGPQFIFQYYREEENGRGNFPPRFSGLQFPNYSSELNVNALELDDSALYLCASSFGQGASGNTIYFGEGSWLTVV.

The rearrangement uses TRBV27 and TRBJ2-1; 7 nucleotides line up with TRBD2. After removal of 6 bases from V and 3 bases from J, the junction contained 5 bases not matched to a gene. Germline V gene data show CDR1 as MNHEY and CDR2 as SMNVEV (reference sequence). The CDR3 spans 14 residues. CDR3 region: CASRRLAVYNEQFF. CDR3 nucleotide sequence: TGTGCCAGCAGAAGGCTAGCGGTCTACAATGAGCAGTTCTTC.

The rearrangement uses TRBV2 and TRBJ2-7; D possibly corresponds to TRBD2 (6 bases). V was pared by 2 bases and J by 9 bases, with 14 bases between. The length of the CDR3 is 13 residues. CDR1 is SNHLY and CDR2 is FYNNEI in the germline V gene. Here the CDR3 reads CASSEQAGRVQYF. The CDR3 region has the DNA TGTGCCAGCAGTGAACAGGCGGGAAGGGTGCAGTACTTC.

V and J are TRBV9 and TRBJ2-1, with TRBD2 matching over 10 bases. The CDR3 runs to 15 residues. With V trimmed by 4 bases and J by 10 bases, 11 bases remained unmatched. In germline, CDR1 is SGDLS, CDR2 YYNGEE. DNA of the CDR3: TGTGCCAGCAGCCCCGGACTAGCGGACAGGGTAGAGCAGTTCTTC. Its protein is CASSPGLADRVEQFF. Variable domain in full (rest from reference TRBV9 and TRBJ2-1): DSGVTQTPKHLITATGQRVTLRCSPRSGDLSVYWYQQSLDQGLQFLIQYYNGEERAKGNILERFSAQQFPDLHSELNLSSLELGDSALYFCASSPGLADRVEQFFGPGTRLTVL.

CDR3 loop: CASSELERSGYTF. The CDR3 DNA reads TGTGCCAGCAGTGAATTAGAGAGATCTGGCTACACCTTC. J is TRBJ1-2 and V is TRBV25-1, with D hard to call. The CDR3 loop spans 13 amino acids. V lost 1 base, J lost 7 bases, and 10 bases lay in between. CDR1 MGHDK and CDR2 SYGVNS come from the germline V gene.